A single sample is the source of the 26 T cell receptor beta chains below, sequenced in a study of human T cells and chemical hapten exposure. TCRdb analysed the RACE reads with MiXCR anew, one entry per CDR3 protein. Counted here are approximately 74,000 distinct CDR3 sequences, around 30% occurring once; the ten biggest clones make up about 8.9%. Time point indicated: patch test 1, 2 weeks after DPC sensitization. This sample's treatment: therapeutic diphenylcyclopropenone sensitization with weekly scalp DPC. Sequenced here: whole blood, sampled in connection with sensitization to the hapten diphenylcyclopropenone (DPC). Every receptor here comes from a man in his forties with alopecia areata. Some clones in this sample may be carry-over from other donors' samples.

The gene calls are TRBV12-3 or TRBV12-4 and TRBJ1-5; a weak D match, TRBD1 (5 bases). This CDR3 is 15 amino acids long. With 6 bases removed from V and 5 bases from J, the gap between germline ends came to 17 bases. CDR3 loop: CASSLGGAGYQPQHF. The CDR3 DNA is TGTGCCAGCAGCCTCGGAGGGGCAGGGTATCAGCCCCAGCATTTT.

This clonotype was counted between two and nine times. This rearrangement joins TRBV29-1 to TRBJ1-5; 11 nucleotides align to TRBD1. J lost 7 bases, V lost 6 bases, and 5 bases had no gene match. The CDR3 length is 13 residues. Germline values: CDR1 SQVTM, CDR2 ANQGSEA. CDR3 protein: CSVGTGGSQPQHF. The CDR3 nucleotides are TGCAGCGTAGGGACAGGGGGTTCCCAGCCCCAGCATTTT.

This clonotype was counted between two and nine times. The chain links TRBV6-6 to TRBJ2-3; 7 nucleotides line up with TRBD2. Trimming cost V 2 bases and J 1 base; bases outside gene matches: 9. There are 17 residues in the CDR3. CDR1 is MNHNY and CDR2 is SVGAGI in the germline V gene (reference sequence). The CDR3 is CASSYEGGGRGTDTQYF. The CDR3 region has the DNA TGTGCCAGCAGTTACGAGGGCGGGGGTCGGGGCACAGATACGCAGTATTTT.

The chain links TRBV2 to TRBJ2-1, with 12 nucleotides matching TRBD2. Germline assignment: CDR1 SNHLY and CDR2 FYNNEI. The CDR3 runs to 16 residues. Germline trimming cut 5 bases from V and 2 bases from J; bases unmatched to any gene: 4. The CDR3 region has the DNA TGTGCCAGCAGTCCCGGACTAGCGGGGACCTACAATGAGCAGTTCTTC. Translated: CASSPGLAGTYNEQFF.

The chain couples TRBV6-6 to TRBJ2-5, with D possibly being TRBD1 (6 bases). Germline V gene data show CDR1 as MNHNY and CDR2 as SVGAGI (reference sequence). The CDR3 length is 16 residues. Between the trimmed V and J ends, which lost 6 bases and 0 bases, there was a span of 17 bases. The CDR3 nucleotides read TGTGCCAGCAGAAAACCGGACAGTAGTGACCAAGAGACCCAGTACTTC. Translating it yields CASRKPDSSDQETQYF.

This clonotype was seen just once. The V gene is TRBV20-1, the J gene TRBJ2-5; 14 nucleotides line up with TRBD2. The CDR3 extends over 17 amino acids. Germline V CDR1 and CDR2: DFQATT, SNEGSKA (reference sequence). Losses at the gene ends were 3 bases for V and 1 base for J; bases not matched to a gene: 7. CDR3: CSASGLAGGPIQETQYF. In nucleotides, the CDR3 is TGCAGTGCTAGCGGACTAGCGGGAGGCCCGATCCAAGAGACCCAGTACTTC.

This clonotype has a handful of counts. The CDR3 spells CASSQVSSGRAGREQFF. The CDR3 DNA reads as TGTGCCAGCAGCCAAGTGTCTAGCGGGAGGGCGGGTCGTGAGCAGTTCTTC. This chain uses TRBV4-2 with TRBJ2-1, with 12 bases fitting TRBD2. This CDR3 contains 17 residues. Per the germline V gene, CDR1 is LGHNA and CDR2 is YNFKEQ. With 1 base clipped from V and 9 bases from J, the junction kept 10 bases outside the gene matches.

This clonotype was seen a few times. The chain has TRBV4-2 and TRBJ2-7; TRBD2 matches at 13 bases. The CDR3 is 19 amino acids. Trimming took 0 bases from V and 0 from J; bases not matched to a gene: 8. Germline values: CDR1 LGHNA, CDR2 YNFKEQ. The CDR3 loop reads CASSQDGTSGTRYSYEQYF. CDR3 nucleotides: TGTGCCAGCAGCCAAGATGGGACTAGCGGGACCCGATACTCCTACGAGCAGTACTTC.

This clonotype was seen more than once but under ten times. In DNA form, the CDR3 reads TGTGCCAGCAGCCAGTCAATAGTAGCTAGCCCCAATGAGCAGTTCTTC. It is translated as CASSQSIVASPNEQFF. The chain combines TRBV3-1 with TRBJ2-1, with a possible D match to TRBD2 (5 bases). In germline, CDR1 is LGHDT, CDR2 YNNKEL (reference sequence). V gave up 3 bases and J gave up 6 bases, with 18 bases separating them. CDR3 length: 16 residues.

This chain connects TRBV5-5 to TRBJ2-3, with TRBD2 identical over 11 bases. J lost 4 bases, V lost 3 bases, and 7 bases had no gene match. The CDR3 has 16 residues. Per germline, CDR1 SGHKS and CDR2 YYEKEE (reference sequence). CDR3 amino acids: CASSSWASGRPDTQYF. DNA for the CDR3: TGTGCCAGCAGCTCTTGGGCTAGCGGGAGGCCAGATACGCAGTATTTT.

The CDR3 sequence is CASSSSGAKETQYF. Here the CDR3 DNA reads TGCGCCAGCAGCTCTAGCGGGGCAAAAGAGACCCAGTACTTC. The chain carries TRBV5-1 and TRBJ2-5, with 9 bases that match TRBD2. Losses at the gene ends were 3 bases for V and 3 bases for J; bases not matched to a gene: 3. Germline V gives CDR1 SGHRS, CDR2 YFSETQ. The CDR3 consists of 14 residues.

In its sample, this clonotype was seen a few times. The rearrangement uses TRBV12-3 or TRBV12-4 and TRBJ2-3; 14 nucleotides agree with TRBD2. The CDR3 contains 17 residues. The junction had 10 bases not matched to a gene; V was cut back by 5 bases and J by 6 bases. CDR3 residues: CASSPIGTSGSLDTQYF. CDR3 DNA sequence: TGTGCCAGCAGTCCAATCGGGACTAGCGGGAGCTTGGATACGCAGTATTTT.

V usage is TRBV6-5 and J usage is TRBJ2-3, with a possible D match to TRBD2 (5 bases). Germline V lookup: CDR1 MNHEY, CDR2 SVGAGI. The CDR3 extends over 16 amino acids. Deletions cut 0 bases from V and 0 bases from J, with 10 bases between. Written as DNA, the CDR3 is TGTGCCAGCAGTTACTCTTCCAGCGGTAGCACAGATACGCAGTATTTT. Translating it yields CASSYSSSGSTDTQYF.

The CDR3 is CASSPEGGTAYEQYF. The CDR3 DNA sequence: TGTGCCAGCAGCCCAGAAGGCGGGACAGCTTACGAGCAGTACTTC. This chain joins TRBV7-3 and TRBJ2-7, with D possibly being TRBD1 (7 bases). In germline, CDR1 is SGHTA, CDR2 FQGTGA. Deletions cut 5 bases from V and 4 bases from J, with 18 bases between. The CDR3 consists of 15 residues. Filled out from reference TRBV7-3 and TRBJ2-7, the complete variable domain reads GAGVSQTPSNKVTEKGKYVELRCDPISGHTALYWYRQSLGQGPEFLIYFQGTGAADDSGLPNDRFFAVRPEGSVSTLKIQRTERGDSAVYLCASSPEGGTAYEQYFGPGTRLTVT.

V is TRBV7-2 and J is TRBJ2-3, with 8 bases that match TRBD1. Trimming at V came to 5 bases and at J to 3 bases, leaving 10 bases not matched to a gene. Germline V gene sequence: CDR1 SGHTA, CDR2 FQGNSA. The CDR3 loop spans 16 amino acids. The CDR3 here is CASSTGQGRGTDTQYF. CDR3 sequence (DNA): TGTGCCAGCAGCACCGGACAGGGCCGGGGGACAGATACGCAGTATTTT. The full variable domain, its missing parts supplied by reference TRBV7-2 and TRBJ2-3, is GAGVSQSPSNKVTEKGKDVELRCDPISGHTALYWYRQSLGQGLEFLIYFQGNSAPDKSGLPSDRFSAERTGGSVSTLTIQRTQQEDSAVYLCASSTGQGRGTDTQYFGPGTRLTVL.

V is TRBV6-5 and J is TRBJ2-7, with D perhaps matching TRBD1 (5 bases). Trimming shortened V by 10 bases and J by 3 bases, and 25 bases separated the two germline ends. The CDR3 length is 16 residues. Germline V gives CDR1 MNHEY, CDR2 SVGAGI. The CDR3 DNA follows: TGTGCCACCACGCACCACAGGTCAACCAAAAACTACGAGCAGTACTTC. Encoded protein: CATTHHRSTKNYEQYF.

This clonotype was observed a few times. The CDR3, as DNA: TGTGCCAGCAGTTTTGGGTTTTTCGCCTACGAGCAGTACTTC. The encoded protein is CASSFGFFAYEQYF. The genes are TRBV28 and TRBJ2-7; no firm D call. Trimming cost V 3 bases and J 2 bases, with 11 bases left between them. Germline V lookup: CDR1 MDHEN, CDR2 SYDVKM. This CDR3 comprises 14 residues.

In this sample, this clonotype turned up a few times. The chain uses TRBV20-1 and TRBJ2-7; 10 nucleotides match TRBD2. With V trimmed by 6 bases and J by 2 bases, 13 bases remained unmatched. Germline assignment: CDR1 DFQATT and CDR2 SNEGSKA (reference sequence). The CDR3 is made up of 16 amino acids. The CDR3 loop is CSASRFRTSGTYEQYF. CDR3 sequence (DNA): TGCAGTGCCTCCCGGTTTCGGACTAGCGGTACCTACGAGCAGTACTTC.

This chain joins TRBV30 and TRBJ1-6, with 7 nucleotides matching TRBD1. V was clipped by 4 bases and J by 10 bases; unmatched bases: 7. CDR3 length: 13 amino acids. Germline assignment: CDR1 GTSNPN and CDR2 SVGIG (reference sequence). The CDR3 region is CAWKGQVRSPLHF. CDR3 coding DNA: TGTGCCTGGAAAGGACAGGTTCGATCACCCCTCCACTTT. Full variable domain (rest looked up from reference TRBV30 and TRBJ1-6): SQTIHQWPATLVQPVGSPLSLECTVEGTSNPNLYWYRQAAGRGLQLLFYSVGIGQISSEVPQNLSASRPQDRQFILSSKKLLLSDSGFYLCAWKGQVRSPLHFGNGTRLTVT.

This clonotype was detected ten times or more. V usage is TRBV24-1 and J usage is TRBJ2-1, with a tentative D call TRBD2 (5 bases). CDR1 is KGHDR, CDR2 SFDVKD, per germline. Between the trimmed V and J ends, which lost 6 bases and 0 bases, there was a span of 14 bases. CDR3 length equals 16 residues. The CDR3 protein is CATSPRSGSSYNEQFF. DNA of the CDR3: TGTGCCACCAGTCCCAGGTCGGGGAGCTCCTACAATGAGCAGTTCTTC.

Notes on this clonotype: A read error is likely, as this CDR3 ends without the conserved phenylalanine or tryptophan. The chain recombines TRBV4-3 with TRBJ2-6; possibly TRBD1 or TRBD2 for D (5 bases each). Deletions cut 0 bases from V and 0 bases from J, with 18 bases between. The CDR3 consists of 20 residues. Per the germline V gene, CDR1 is LGHNA and CDR2 is YSLEER. CDR3 in amino acids: CASSQDWGGPTFSGANVLTY. CDR3 sequence (DNA): TGCGCCAGCAGCCAAGATTGGGGCGGGCCTACATTCTCTGGGGCCAACGTCCTGACTTAC.

The rearrangement uses TRBV28 and TRBJ2-7; 13 nucleotides line up with TRBD2. This CDR3 has 18 amino acids. CDR1 and CDR2 from the germline V gene are MDHEN and SYDVKM. J was trimmed by 3 bases and V by 6 bases; bases with no gene match: 14. The CDR3 region has the DNA TGTGCCAGCAGCGCCGGGACTAGCGGGATAGAGCAGGGCTACGAGCAGTACTTC. Residues: CASSAGTSGIEQGYEQYF.

Only a few counts were recorded for this clonotype. The chain links TRBV12-3 or TRBV12-4 to TRBJ1-3, with D unresolved. Trimming pared 5 bases from V and 0 bases from J, leaving 8 bases between. The CDR3 is made up of 14 amino acids. Here the CDR3 reads CASSEGFSGNTIYF. DNA of the CDR3: TGTGCCAGCAGTGAAGGCTTCTCTGGAAACACCATATATTTT.

The rearrangement links TRBV11-2 to TRBJ2-3, with 8 bases aligning to TRBD2. The CDR3 covers 15 residues. V gave up 0 bases and J gave up 4 bases; unmatched junction bases: 3. Germline V gives CDR1 SGHAT, CDR2 FQNNGV. In DNA form, the CDR3 reads TGTGCCAGCAGCTTAGAGGGAGCGGGAGCAGATACGCAGTATTTT. Amino acid sequence: CASSLEGAGADTQYF.

Here the CDR3 DNA reads TGTGCCAGCAGTCTCTCCCCGGGACAGGGCTGGCAAGAGACCCAGTACTTC. Encoded protein: CASSLSPGQGWQETQYF. This sequence joins TRBV6-2 or TRBV6-3 and TRBJ2-5; the match to TRBD1 covers 9 bases. V shed 5 bases and J 2 bases; nucleotides not matched to a gene: 12. The germline gives CDR1 MNHEY, CDR2 SVGEGT. This CDR3 region has 17 residues.

The V and J genes are TRBV18 and TRBJ1-1; 8 positions match TRBD1. Germline CDR1 reads KGHSH; CDR2 reads LQKENI. CDR3 length: 14 residues. V lost 4 bases to trimming and J lost 1 base; unmatched junction nucleotides: 2. CDR3 sequence reads: CASSQQGANTEAFF. The CDR3 DNA follows: TGTGCCAGCTCACAGCAGGGGGCGAACACTGAAGCTTTCTTT.